This entry lists 20 T cell receptor beta chains sequenced from one sample in a study of somatic mutations in cytotoxic T cells in rheumatoid arthritis. The data were produced by immunoSEQ multiplex PCR, yet TCRdb's version contains in-frame clones alone and is incomplete. This table holds about 19,000 clones, about 85% found once. The sample comprised CD8+ T cells sorted from blood. Receptors originate from a woman aged 40 to 50 with rheumatoid arthritis.

The V and J genes are TRBV27 and TRBJ2-1, with 8 bases that match TRBD2. Germline trimming cut 2 bases from V and 4 bases from J; bases unmatched to any gene: 4. Germline lookup yields CDR1 MNHEY and CDR2 SMNVEV (reference sequence). The CDR3 contains 15 residues. The CDR3 DNA sequence: TGTGCCAGCAGTTTAGAACTAGCGGTGTACAATGAGCAGTTCTTC. Translation gives CASSLELAVYNEQFF.

The gene calls are TRBV27 and TRBJ2-7; 11 positions match TRBD1. Germline loops: CDR1 MNHEY, CDR2 SMNVEV (reference sequence). With V trimmed by 6 bases and J by 3 bases, 10 bases remained unmatched. CDR3 length: 16 amino acids. CDR3: CASRLGQGAIGYEQYF. CDR3 coding DNA: TGTGCCAGCAGACTCGGACAGGGGGCCATCGGCTACGAGCAGTACTTC.

This chain links TRBV11-2 with TRBJ2-7; D possibly corresponds to TRBD1 (6 bases). Looked up from germline, CDR1 is SGHAT and CDR2 is FQNNGV. The CDR3 extends over 13 amino acids. V gave up 3 bases and J gave up 1 base, with 7 bases separating them. CDR3 sequence reads: CASSFGQSYEQYF. The DNA for the CDR3 is TGTGCCAGCAGCTTTGGACAGTCCTACGAGCAGTACTTC.

The chain recombines TRBV6-1 with TRBJ1-1, with TRBD1 identical over 7 bases. The CDR3 is 15 amino acids. The ends lost 1 base at V and 4 bases at J; junction bases unmatched: 6. Germline CDR1 MNHNS, CDR2 SASEGT. The CDR3 sequence: CASSEGPGGITEAFF. The CDR3 DNA reads TGTGCCAGCAGTGAAGGACCAGGGGGTATCACTGAAGCTTTCTTT.

V is TRBV27 and J is TRBJ2-5, with TRBD1 matching over 7 bases. This CDR3 region has 15 residues. Per germline, CDR1 MNHEY and CDR2 SMNVEV (reference sequence). Losses at the gene ends were 5 bases for V and 4 bases for J; bases not matched to a gene: 10. CDR3 region: CASSVNRGAIETQYF. The CDR3 nucleotides read TGTGCCAGCAGTGTAAACAGGGGAGCCATAGAGACCCAGTACTTC.

This chain joins TRBV6-5 and TRBJ2-1; 10 bases fit TRBD2. Germline CDR1 is MNHEY and CDR2 is SVGAGI. Germline trimming cut 9 bases from V and 6 bases from J; bases unmatched to any gene: 5. The CDR3 contains 13 residues. In DNA, the CDR3 is TGTGCCAGTGGGGCTAGCGGGAGCAATGAGCAGTTCTTC. Protein product: CASGASGSNEQFF.

The genes are TRBV27 and TRBJ1-5, with no clear D. Germline assignment: CDR1 MNHEY and CDR2 SMNVEV (reference sequence). The CDR3 loop spans 13 amino acids. Trimming shortened V by 1 base and J by 6 bases, and 7 bases separated the two germline ends. CDR3 bases: TGTGCCAGCAGTTTATACTCGAGTCAGCCCCAGCATTTT. This translates into CASSLYSSQPQHF.

The chain links TRBV27 to TRBJ2-1; 7 bases align to TRBD2. This CDR3 region has 14 residues. V lost 4 bases and J lost 4; bases outside the gene matches: 4. From germline, CDR1 is MNHEY and CDR2 SMNVEV (reference sequence). CDR3: CASSSPGLYNEQFF. In nucleotides, the CDR3 is TGTGCCAGCAGTTCCCCGGGACTATACAATGAGCAGTTCTTC.

The chain couples TRBV7-9 to TRBJ2-1, with TRBD1 matching 8 bases. From germline, CDR1 is SEHNR and CDR2 FQNEAQ (reference sequence). J gave up 5 bases and V 2 bases, and 5 bases lay outside the gene matches. CDR3 length: 15 residues. The CDR3 nucleotides are TGTGCCAGCAGCTTATGGGCAGGGGGCCACAATGAGCAGTTCTTC. It is translated as CASSLWAGGHNEQFF.

The chain recombines TRBV11-3 with TRBJ2-7; TRBD2 matches 7 bases. The J segment lost 6 bases and the V segment lost 0 bases, leaving 8 bases of the junction unmatched. The CDR3 runs to 15 residues. The germline CDR1 and CDR2 sequences are SGHNT and YENEEA. CDR3 in amino acids: CASSLESGGPSEQYF. CDR3 sequence (DNA): TGTGCCAGCAGCTTAGAGTCGGGGGGTCCGAGCGAGCAGTACTTC.

The V gene is TRBV2, the J gene TRBJ1-5; weak D call: TRBD1 (6 bases). The germline V gene has CDR1 SNHLY and CDR2 FYNNEI. CDR3 length: 15 residues. The V end lost 6 bases, the J end lost 7 bases, and 19 bases lay between the germline ends. CDR3 DNA: TGTGCCAGCAGCCCCGTTCGGACAGCGGTCCAGCCCCAGCATTTT. Encoded protein: CASSPVRTAVQPQHF.

This chain links TRBV29-1 with TRBJ2-7; D gene unclear. CDR3 length equals 13 residues. Trimming took off 0 bases at V and 1 base at J, with 7 bases between the two ends. Germline assignment: CDR1 SQVTM and CDR2 ANQGSEA. The CDR3, as DNA: TGCAGCGTTGAAGATTTACAGTCCTACGAGCAGTACTTC. Its translation: CSVEDLQSYEQYF.

The chain couples TRBV5-1 to TRBJ1-1, with TRBD1 identical over 7 bases. Looked up from germline, CDR1 is SGHRS and CDR2 is YFSETQ. V trimming: 6 bases; J trimming: 1 base; junction bases outside the gene matches: 6. The CDR3 totals 14 residues. The DNA of the CDR3 is TGCGCCAGCACCGACAGGGAGACGAACACTGAAGCTTTCTTT. It encodes CASTDRETNTEAFF.

V gene TRBV9 combines with J gene TRBJ1-2; 7 bases fit TRBD1. The CDR3 consists of 15 residues. From germline, CDR1 is SGDLS and CDR2 YYNGEE. V lost 4 bases to trimming and J lost 2 bases; unmatched junction nucleotides: 8. CDR3 DNA: TGTGCCAGCAGCACCAACGACAGGGTCAACTATGGCTACACCTTC. Translation: CASSTNDRVNYGYTF.

The chain employs TRBV7-2 and TRBJ2-2; D unresolved. The V gene's germline CDR1 is SGHTA and CDR2 FQGNSA. This CDR3 spans 14 amino acids. Deletions cut 3 bases from V and 3 bases from J, with 8 bases between. The CDR3 coding sequence is TGTGCCAGCAGCTTTAACCGGGACACCGGGGAGCTGTTTTTT. Translation: CASSFNRDTGELFF.

The sample holds one count of this clone. This chain uses TRBV6-1 with TRBJ2-7; D may be TRBD2 (6 bases). V was pared by 5 bases and J by 4 bases, with 15 bases between. The germline CDR1 and CDR2 sequences are MNHNS and SASEGT. CDR3 length: 14 amino acids. The CDR3 DNA is TGTGCCAGCAGTCCTCTGGGCGGGATATACGAGCAGTACTTC. Protein product: CASSPLGGIYEQYF.

This chain connects TRBV7-6 to TRBJ2-3; 8 bases fit TRBD1. Germline V gene data show CDR1 as SGHVS and CDR2 as FNYEAQ. The trim removed 9 bases at V and 1 base at J, leaving 3 bases unmatched. The CDR3 runs to 13 residues. The CDR3 nucleotides are TGTGCCAGTCAGGGGGCGGGCACAGATACGCAGTATTTT. This codes for CASQGAGTDTQYF.

The genes are TRBV10-1 and TRBJ1-3; D not resolved. The CDR3 spans 16 residues. With 0 bases removed from V and 1 base from J, the gap between germline ends came to 10 bases. The germline CDR1 and CDR2 sequences are WNHNN and SYGVQD (reference sequence). CDR3 nucleotides: TGCGCCAGCAGTGAGTCGAACAGCGGTTCTGGAAACACCATATATTTT. This encodes CASSESNSGSGNTIYF.

The gene calls are TRBV2 and TRBJ2-7; D might be TRBD2 (5 bases). In germline, CDR1 is SNHLY, CDR2 FYNNEI. V was shortened by 4 bases and J by 7 bases, with 5 bases between the two germline ends. The CDR3 has 10 amino acids. The DNA of the CDR3 is TGTGCCAGCAGTGGGAGGGAGCAGTACTTC. It is translated as CASSGREQYF.

The chain employs TRBV30 and TRBJ2-1; D is possibly TRBD2 (6 bases). Looked up from germline, CDR1 is GTSNPN and CDR2 is SVGIG (reference sequence). V shed 4 bases and J shed 7 bases, with 17 bases lying between them. The CDR3 is 14 amino acids. The CDR3 coding sequence is TGTGCCTGGACCCTGGAGGGAGGAGCTAATGAGCAGTTCTTC. This encodes CAWTLEGGANEQFF.